The 25 T cell receptor beta chains below were found in one sample sequenced in a study of T cells in Graves' hyperthyroidism and ophthalmopathy. RNA transcripts were the template for amplifying TCR beta CDR3 regions. During a first-round RT-PCR of the TCR CDR3, the HTBI primer set was used. TCRdb reprocessed the multiplex PCR reads with MiXCR, giving one entry per CDR3 protein. The repertoire holds under 400,000 distinct CDR3 sequences, with about 16% as singletons. Sequencing input: blood. The source is a woman aged 55 to 70 with Graves' ophthalmopathy.

The rearrangement links TRBV6-5 to TRBJ2-7; 9 bases are shared with TRBD1. The CDR3 has 15 amino acids. With V trimmed by 0 bases and J by 2 bases, 2 bases remained unmatched. CDR1 is MNHEY, CDR2 SVGAGI, per germline. CDR3 sequence: CASSYSTGGTYEQYF. For the CDR3, the DNA is TGTGCCAGCAGTTACTCGACAGGGGGAACCTACGAGCAGTACTTC.

This clonotype was counted ten times or more. The rearrangement uses TRBV5-5 and TRBJ1-1; tentatively, D is TRBD1 (5 bases). The germline gives CDR1 SGHKS, CDR2 YYEKEE (reference sequence). The germline V and J ends were trimmed by 5 bases and 3 bases, with 17 bases remaining between them. The CDR3 sequence is 15 residues long. The CDR3 is CASRDDRGGYTEAFF. In nucleotides, the CDR3 is TGTGCCAGCAGGGATGACCGGGGGGGGTACACTGAAGCTTTCTTT.

Turning to this clonotype: The junction and the germline gene differ at one end; a read error may be behind it. The rearrangement links TRBV6-2 or TRBV6-3 to TRBJ2-7, with TRBD1 identical over 9 bases. Germline V gene data show CDR1 as MNHEY and CDR2 as SVGEGT. The CDR3 spans 13 residues. CDR3 sequence: CASSPGQGGERYF. In nucleotides, the CDR3 is TGTGCCAGCAGCCCGGGACAGGGTGGCGAGCGGTACTTC.

V usage is TRBV5-8 and J usage is TRBJ1-1; D perhaps matches TRBD1 (6 bases). Trimming stripped 4 bases from V and 1 base from J, with 17 bases between. The CDR3 runs 16 residues. Germline CDR1 SGHTS, CDR2 YDEGEE. The CDR3 coding sequence is TGTGCCAGCAGCGCCTCTACAGGGCTCTGGAACACTGAAGCTTTCTTT. This encodes CASSASTGLWNTEAFF.

This clonotype was found many times. The V and J genes are TRBV5-1 and TRBJ2-6, with 7 bases matching TRBD1. The V gene end was trimmed by 3 bases and the J gene end by 0 bases; junction bases not matched to a gene: 12. Germline CDR1 reads SGHRS; CDR2 reads YFSETQ. The CDR3 length is 19 residues. Here the CDR3 reads CASSSTRDSASSGANVLTF. The CDR3, as DNA: TGCGCCAGCAGCTCCACCCGGGACAGTGCAAGCTCTGGGGCCAACGTCCTGACTTTC.

This clonotype was seen many times. The chain couples TRBV28 to TRBJ1-2, with a tentative D call TRBD1 (5 bases). V shed 6 bases and J shed 4 bases, with 18 bases lying between them. Germline CDR1 MDHEN, CDR2 SYDVKM. The CDR3 extends over 15 amino acids. CDR3 region: CASRPNRDRLYGYTF. The CDR3 DNA reads TGTGCCAGCAGGCCGAACCGGGACCGACTCTATGGCTACACCTTC.

This clonotype has a handful of counts. The chain joins TRBV9 to TRBJ1-2, with 11 nucleotides matching TRBD1. Trimming took 4 bases from V and 4 from J; bases not matched to a gene: 6. Germline-derived CDR1 and CDR2 are SGDLS and YYNGEE. The CDR3 extends over 15 amino acids. In nucleotides, the CDR3 is TGTGCCAGCAGCACAGGACAGGGGGCTATCTATGGCTACACCTTC. Protein: CASSTGQGAIYGYTF.

Points on this clonotype: A much larger clone lies one base from this, so it may be a read error. This chain uses TRBV12-3 or TRBV12-4 with TRBJ1-1; a weak D match, TRBD1 (5 bases). The CDR3 runs to 14 residues. CDR3 amino acids: CASTHTGRGTVAFF. The DNA of the CDR3 is TGTGCCAGCACCCATACGGGACGTGGCACTGTAGCTTTCTTT.

This clonotype has ten or more counts. The chain carries TRBV5-1 and TRBJ2-5; D uncertain. The V end was cut by 6 bases, the J end by 1 base, with 10 bases between. The CDR3 runs to 13 residues. Per the germline V gene, CDR1 is SGHRS and CDR2 is YFSETQ. The CDR3 spells CASKALLQETQYF. The CDR3 DNA sequence: TGCGCCAGCAAGGCCCTCCTCCAAGAGACCCAGTACTTC. The full variable domain, its missing parts supplied by reference TRBV5-1 and TRBJ2-5, is KAGVTQTPRYLIKTRGQQVTLSCSPISGHRSVSWYQQTPGQGLQFLFEYFSETQRNKGNFPGRFSGRQFSNSRSEMNVSTLELGDSALYLCASKALLQETQYFGPGTRLLVL.

This clonotype was picked up a small number of times. The rearrangement joins TRBV20-1 to TRBJ1-6; D gene unclear. This CDR3 contains 12 residues. V was clipped by 0 bases and J by 11 bases, with 8 bases between them. The germline V gene encodes CDR1 DFQATT and CDR2 SNEGSKA (reference sequence). The CDR3 region is CSARDINTPLHF. CDR3 nucleotides: TGCAGTGCTAGAGATATAAACACACCCCTCCACTTT.

This clonotype has ten or more counts. This chain uses TRBV18 with TRBJ2-1; TRBD1 aligns across 7 bases. The germline V gene has CDR1 KGHSH and CDR2 LQKENI. V dropped 6 bases and J dropped 8; count of bases not matched to a gene: 7. This CDR3 is built from 13 residues. Here the CDR3 reads CASSPRGIDEQFF. CDR3 in DNA: TGTGCCAGCTCTCCCAGGGGGATCGATGAGCAGTTCTTC.

Many counts were recorded for this clonotype. This chain uses TRBV5-1 with TRBJ2-1; TRBD1 matches at 10 bases. The germline CDR1 and CDR2 sequences are SGHRS and YFSETQ. The CDR3 totals 15 residues. The trim removed 3 bases at V and 4 bases at J, leaving 4 bases unmatched. CDR3 coding DNA: TGCGCCAGCAGCTCGGACAGGGGGGTTTACAATGAGCAGTTCTTC. Translating gives CASSSDRGVYNEQFF.

This clonotype was counted many times. The chain joins TRBV20-1 to TRBJ2-3; D remains unclear. The ends were cut back, 6 bases at V and 6 bases at J, with 16 bases in the middle. The CDR3 has 13 residues. Germline V lookup: CDR1 DFQATT, CDR2 SNEGSKA (reference sequence). In DNA, the CDR3 is TGCAGTGCACCCAGAGTGGGATTCGATACGCAGTATTTT. Protein sequence: CSAPRVGFDTQYF.

This sequence joins TRBV29-1 and TRBJ2-1, with 8 positions matching TRBD2. V shed 4 bases and J 12 bases; nucleotides not matched to a gene: 11. The length of the CDR3 is 13 residues. The germline gives CDR1 SQVTM, CDR2 ANQGSEA. Here the CDR3 reads CSVGGGTSIRQFF. In DNA form, the CDR3 reads TGCAGCGTTGGCGGGGGGACTAGTATCCGGCAGTTCTTC.

In its sample, this clonotype was seen many times. The chain is built from TRBV6-2 or TRBV6-3 and TRBJ2-1, with 8 positions matching TRBD2. J gave up 2 bases and V 7 bases, and 7 bases lay outside the gene matches. This CDR3 has 15 residues. Germline V gene data show CDR1 as MNHEY and CDR2 as SVGEGT. The CDR3 DNA sequence: TGTGCCAGCACCCCTAGCGGGCCTACCTACAATGAGCAGTTCTTC. Residues: CASTPSGPTYNEQFF.

This clonotype was recorded many times. The V and J genes are TRBV20-1 and TRBJ2-7; a weak D match, TRBD2 (5 bases). The CDR3 consists of 14 residues. The germline V gene has CDR1 DFQATT and CDR2 SNEGSKA (reference sequence). V lost 3 bases to trimming and J lost 3 bases, with 15 bases between them. CDR3 in amino acids: CSARVRGISYEQYF. The CDR3, as DNA: TGCAGTGCTAGGGTACGGGGAATTAGCTACGAGCAGTACTTC.

The sample holds many counts of this clonotype. The V and J genes are TRBV11-2 and TRBJ2-7; 10 nucleotides match TRBD2. Germline V gene lookup returns CDR1 SGHAT and CDR2 FQNNGV. The V and J ends lost 1 base and 6 bases, in that order; junction bases with no gene match: 9. The CDR3 consists of 16 residues. In DNA form, the CDR3 reads TGTGCCAGCAGCTTAGGGGGGCTAGCGGGAGAACGCGAGCAGTACTTC. Translated, it gives CASSLGGLAGEREQYF.

This clonotype showed up just once. It may be a read error: a sequence one base away is much more abundant. This chain links TRBV5-6 with TRBJ2-7; D unclear. Trimming cost V 4 bases and J 6 bases, with 14 bases left between them. Germline V gives CDR1 SGHDT, CDR2 YYEEEE. This CDR3 comprises 13 residues. CDR3 in amino acids: CASSADARCEQYF. The CDR3 DNA sequence: TGTGCCAGCAGCGCGGACGCACGCTGCGAGCAGTACTTC.

This clonotype was seen only a few times. A much larger clone is a single base away; this may be a read error. The rearrangement uses TRBV18 and TRBJ2-7; D is perhaps TRBD1 (5 bases). The V end was cut by 4 bases, the J end by 6 bases, with 13 bases between. CDR1 KGHSH and CDR2 LQKENI come from the germline V gene. The CDR3 is 13 amino acids. The CDR3: CASSQQDNCEQYF. The DNA for the CDR3 is TGTGCCAGCTCACAACAGGACAATTGCGAGCAGTACTTC. Filled out from reference TRBV18 and TRBJ2-7, the complete variable domain reads NAGVMQNPRHLVRRRGQEARLRCSPMKGHSHVYWYRQLPEEGLKFMVYLQKENIIDESGMPKERFSAEFPKEGPSILRIQQVVRGDSAAYFCASSQQDNCEQYFGPGTRLTVT.

The rearrangement links TRBV6-5 to TRBJ1-4; D is ambiguous. Germline V CDR1 and CDR2: MNHEY, SVGAGI. The CDR3 is 17 residues long. V dropped 0 bases and J dropped 4 bases, with 15 bases sitting between them. CDR3 residues: CASSYSPFLRSNEKLFF. CDR3 sequence (DNA): TGTGCCAGCAGTTACTCACCCTTCCTCAGAAGTAATGAAAAACTGTTTTTT.

In its sample, this clonotype was seen many times. This chain connects TRBV5-1 to TRBJ2-7; weak D call: TRBD1 (5 bases). In germline, CDR1 is SGHRS, CDR2 YFSETQ. This CDR3 comprises 15 residues. Between the trimmed V and J ends, which lost 1 base and 2 bases, there was a span of 13 bases. The CDR3 loop is CASSLTRGRTYEQYF. CDR3 bases: TGCGCCAGCAGCTTGACAAGGGGCCGTACCTACGAGCAGTACTTC.

This clonotype was detected many times. The V call is TRBV7-9, the J call TRBJ2-6; D assignment may be TRBD1 or TRBD2 (6 bases each). The V and J ends lost 1 base and 4 bases respectively, with 17 bases between them. Germline V CDR1 and CDR2: SEHNR, FQNEAQ (reference sequence). CDR3 size: 18 residues. The CDR3 DNA reads TGTGCCAGCAGCTTAGTCGCGGGACACCTTCGCGGGGCCAACGTCCTGACTTTC. This encodes CASSLVAGHLRGANVLTF.

The chain couples TRBV7-9 to TRBJ2-1; no clear D gene. Trimming removed 6 bases from V and 8 bases from J, with 11 bases in between. Germline assignment: CDR1 SEHNR and CDR2 FQNEAQ (reference sequence). The CDR3 has 12 amino acids. CDR3 residues: CASSYYGYEQFF. DNA of the CDR3: TGTGCCAGCAGTTACTACGGGTATGAGCAGTTCTTC.

Worth noting for this clonotype: Since a much larger clone is just one base distant, this may be a read error. The CDR3 region has the DNA TGTGCCAGCAGTCCTACGGGACCGAGGAACACCGGGGAGCTGTTTTTT. Translating gives CASSPTGPRNTGELFF. The chain is built from TRBV7-9 and TRBJ2-2; perhaps D is TRBD1 or TRBD2 (5 bases each). This CDR3 has 16 amino acids. Trimming left V 6 bases short and J 1 base short, with 15 bases between. Per the germline V gene, CDR1 is SEHNR and CDR2 is FQNEAQ (reference sequence).

This clonotype was detected many times. The genes are TRBV3-1 and TRBJ2-1, with TRBD2 identical over 7 bases. CDR1 is LGHDT and CDR2 is YNNKEL in the germline V gene (reference sequence). V was clipped by 4 bases and J by 2 bases; unmatched bases: 5. The CDR3 is 15 residues long. CDR3 DNA sequence: TGTGCCAGCAGCCGGGAGGGAGGGACCTACAATGAGCAGTTCTTC. Translated: CASSREGGTYNEQFF.